Listed below are T cell receptor beta chains from one sample, sequenced in a study of PD-1 blockade in classical Hodgkin lymphoma. This table comes from immunoSEQ multiplex PCR, and its TCRdb copy is limited to in-frame clones, with some not included. This sample has some 86,000 clones, with about nine tenths found just once. The sequencing here drew on peripheral blood mononuclear cells (PBMCs), taken before the fourth cycle of nivolumab. These receptors were collected from a human donor with classical Hodgkin lymphoma. Each CDR3 is given with its conserved first and last residue. D genes are given only for firm matches. Only part of the rows carry a size: once, few, many, or a class if the clone is expanded.

v_gene,j_gene,abundance,d_gene,CDR3aa,CDR3nt
TRBV7-2,TRBJ2-3,NA,NA,CASSRTRSTDTQYF,TGTGCCAGCAGCCGAACACGGAGCACAGATACGCAGTATTTT
TRBV6-5,TRBJ2-1,NA,TRBD2,CAIQTSSNEQFF,TGTGCCATCCAGACTAGCAGCAATGAGCAGTTCTTC
TRBV5-6,TRBJ1-2,NA,TRBD1,CASSPDRNYGYTF,TGTGCCAGCAGCCCGGACAGGAACTATGGCTACACCTTC
TRBV19,TRBJ1-5,NA,NA,CASSTMGKGKAVSNQPQHF,TGTGCCAGTAGTACCATGGGAAAGGGGAAGGCGGTGAGCAATCAGCCCCAGCATTTT
TRBV5-1,TRBJ2-3,NA,TRBD2,CASSSLAGGRADTQYF,TGCGCCAGCAGCTCCCTAGCGGGGGGGCGCGCAGATACGCAGTATTTT
TRBV28,TRBJ2-1,NA,NA,CALGRYNEQFF,TGTGCCCTAGGGAGGTACAATGAGCAGTTCTTC
TRBV15,TRBJ2-5,NA,TRBD2,CATSRDTPLAGGMSETQYF,TGTGCCACCAGCAGGGATACACCACTAGCGGGGGGGATGAGTGAGACCCAGTACTTC
TRBV7-9,TRBJ1-2,NA,NA,CASSLSGTNYGYTF,TGTGCCAGCAGCTTATCAGGGACCAACTATGGCTACACCTTC
TRBV7-2,TRBJ2-7,once,NA,CASSPAFGKNYEQYF,TGTGCCAGCAGCCCGGCCTTCGGTAAGAACTACGAGCAGTACTTC
TRBV6-1,TRBJ2-7,NA,NA,CASNSGFYSYEQYF,TGTGCCAGCAACTCGGGGTTTTACTCCTACGAGCAGTACTTC
TRBV9,TRBJ1-3,once,NA,CASSSIISGNTIYF,TGTGCCAGCAGCTCAATCATCTCTGGAAACACCATATATTTT
TRBV6-5,TRBJ1-1,once,NA,CASSLYGGMNTEAFF,TGTGCCAGCAGTCTTTATGGGGGAATGAACACTGAAGCTTTCTTT
TRBV19,TRBJ2-2,NA,NA,CASSTRDIPGELFF,TGTGCCAGTAGTACCAGGGACATTCCCGGGGAGCTGTTTTTT
TRBV6-5,TRBJ1-1,NA,NA,CASSRTGTEAFF,TGTGCCAGCAGTAGGACGGGCACTGAAGCTTTCTTT
TRBV4-2,TRBJ2-3,once,NA,CASSQDVPDTQYF,TGTGCCAGCAGCCAAGACGTCCCAGATACGCAGTATTTT
TRBV6-5,TRBJ2-5,NA,TRBD2,CASSYFGGGETQYF,TGTGCCAGCAGTTACTTTGGGGGAGGGGAGACCCAGTACTTC
TRBV5-4,TRBJ2-3,NA,TRBD2,CASSLAVGGRADTQYF,TGTGCCAGCAGCTTGGCAGTGGGGGGGAGGGCAGATACGCAGTATTTT
TRBV4-2,TRBJ1-1,NA,TRBD1,CASSQPTGLLEAFF,TGTGCCAGCAGCCAGCCGACAGGGCTCCTTGAAGCTTTCTTT
TRBV5-6,TRBJ1-2,NA,NA,CASSLDFELTNYGYTF,TGTGCCAGCAGCTTAGACTTCGAGTTAACTAACTATGGCTACACCTTC
TRBV4-1,TRBJ2-7,NA,TRBD2,CASSQAAYFIAGPSYEQYF,TGCGCCAGCAGCCAAGCCGCTTATTTTATAGCGGGGCCCTCCTACGAGCAGTACTTC
TRBV30,TRBJ2-2,NA,NA,CAWSFGPGELFF,TGTGCCTGGAGTTTCGGGCCTGGGGAGCTGTTTTTT
TRBV19,TRBJ1-3,NA,NA,CASEPHGVMNTIYF,TGTGCCAGTGAGCCACACGGGGTAATGAACACCATATATTTT
TRBV6-1,TRBJ2-2,NA,TRBD1,CASSERTGTTGELFF,TGTGCCAGCAGTGAACGGACAGGGACGACCGGGGAGCTGTTTTTT
TRBV14,TRBJ1-1,once,NA,CASSQDKGRYAEAFF,TGTGCCAGCAGCCAAGATAAGGGGCGCTACGCTGAAGCTTTCTTT
TRBV18,TRBJ1-1,NA,TRBD1,CASSLPRQGNMNTEAFF,TGTGCCAGCTCACTCCCCAGACAGGGTAACATGAACACTGAAGCTTTCTTT
TRBV6-5,TRBJ2-1,NA,NA,CASSSLPGVGGQFF,TGTGCCAGCAGTTCCCTCCCAGGGGTTGGAGGGCAGTTCTTC
TRBV30,TRBJ1-6,NA,TRBD1,CAWSVGQGRFPSYNSPLHF,TGTGCCTGGAGTGTGGGACAGGGACGGTTCCCGTCCTATAATTCACCCCTCCACTTT
TRBV10-3,TRBJ1-5,NA,NA,CAIGESNQPQHF,TGTGCCATCGGGGAAAGCAATCAGCCCCAGCATTTT
TRBV20-1,TRBJ2-5,few,NA,CGGEHQETQYF,TGCGGCGGGGAACACCAAGAGACCCAGTACTTC
TRBV25-1,TRBJ2-7,NA,NA,CASSGGSYEQYF,TGTGCCAGCAGTGGGGGGTCCTACGAGCAGTACTTC
TRBV10-3,TRBJ2-3,NA,NA,CAISDPPLDTQYF,TGTGCCATCAGTGACCCGCCGCTAGATACGCAGTATTTT
TRBV14,TRBJ2-2,NA,TRBD1,CASSRDIRGMNTGELFF,TGTGCCAGCAGCCGAGATATCAGGGGGATGAACACCGGGGAGCTGTTTTTT
TRBV9,TRBJ2-3,NA,NA,CASSQRGTHVTDTQYF,TGTGCCAGCAGCCAAAGGGGGACTCACGTAACAGATACGCAGTATTTT